Shown below are 28 T cell receptor beta chains from a single sample sequenced in a study of blood T cell repertoires in COVID-19. Generated by immunoSEQ multiplex PCR, the TCRdb table keeps only in-frame clones and is missing some. The sample lists around 140,000 clones, around 90% seen once, with roughly 4% in the top ten. Sequenced sample: PBMCs or T cells enriched from blood (not recorded which). These receptors came from a woman aged 40 to 50 who had been exposed to COVID-19.

The sample holds a few counts of this clone. The chain uses TRBV5-4 and TRBJ2-5, with 12 bases matching TRBD2. The CDR3 spans 16 residues. CDR1 SGHNT and CDR2 YYREEE come from the germline V gene (reference sequence). V lost 2 bases to trimming and J lost 5 bases; unmatched junction nucleotides: 7. CDR3 sequence (DNA): TGTGCCAGCAGCTTTCGAAGGCTAGCGGGGGGGGAGACCCAGTACTTC. Translating gives CASSFRRLAGGETQYF.

The chain uses TRBV2 and TRBJ1-4, with D perhaps matching TRBD1 (6 bases). Germline V gene sequence: CDR1 SNHLY, CDR2 FYNNEI. The ends were cut back, 2 bases at V and 7 bases at J, with 14 bases in the middle. The CDR3 contains 15 residues. In DNA form, the CDR3 reads TGTGCCAGCAGTGAACCGAACAGGGAGGGTGAAAAACTGTTTTTT. Protein: CASSEPNREGEKLFF. Together with reference TRBV2 and TRBJ1-4, the CDR3 gives the full variable domain: EPEVTQTPSHQVTQMGQEVILRCVPISNHLYFYWYRQILGQKVEFLVSFYNNEISEKSEIFDDQFSVERPDGSNFTLKIRSTKLEDSAMYFCASSEPNREGEKLFFGSGTQLSVL.

The V call is TRBV20-1, the J call TRBJ1-1, with D possibly being TRBD1 (5 bases). The CDR3 covers 12 residues. Per the germline V gene, CDR1 is DFQATT and CDR2 is SNEGSKA (reference sequence). Trimming removed 3 bases from V and 5 bases from J, with 10 bases in between. This chain's CDR3 is CSASRGGTEAFF. In DNA form, the CDR3 reads TGCAGTGCTAGTCGTGGGGGGACTGAAGCTTTCTTT.

On this clone: Different DNA sequences within this sample yield the same CDR3. The chain combines TRBV18 with TRBJ1-4; the D gene is possibly TRBD1 (5 bases). The CDR3 covers 13 residues. Germline V gene lookup returns CDR1 KGHSH and CDR2 LQKENI. Trimming shortened V by 0 bases and J by 8 bases, and 7 bases separated the two germline ends. DNA for the CDR3: TGTGCCAGCTCACCACCCGACAGCGAAAAACTGTTTTTT. It yields the protein CASSPPDSEKLFF.

The V and J genes are TRBV28 and TRBJ2-7; TRBD1 matches 9 bases. The J segment lost 3 bases and the V segment lost 6 bases, leaving 9 bases of the junction unmatched. Germline-derived CDR1 and CDR2 are MDHEN and SYDVKM. The CDR3 is 15 amino acids. CDR3 region: CASRRPGTGFYEQYF. The CDR3 DNA is TGTGCCAGCAGACGCCCCGGGACAGGGTTCTACGAGCAGTACTTC.

The chain joins TRBV6-5 to TRBJ1-5; 7 bases fit TRBD1. This CDR3 has 13 amino acids. Germline CDR1 reads MNHEY; CDR2 reads SVGAGI. Unmatched junction bases numbered 3, after V lost 6 bases and J lost 4 bases. The CDR3 DNA follows: TGTGCCAGCAGGCGGGACAGAAATCAGCCCCAGCATTTT. The encoded protein is CASRRDRNQPQHF.

V is TRBV27 and J is TRBJ2-5; 10 bases match TRBD2. This CDR3 spans 16 amino acids. Germline V gives CDR1 MNHEY, CDR2 SMNVEV (reference sequence). The V gene end was trimmed by 5 bases and the J gene end by 7 bases; junction bases not matched to a gene: 13. The CDR3 DNA reads TGTGCCAGCAGTAAGGAGCGGGAGGGCCGCCCGTCGACCCAGTACTTC. This encodes CASSKEREGRPSTQYF.

This chain connects TRBV6-2 or TRBV6-3 to TRBJ1-2; 7 nucleotides line up with TRBD1. The germline V gene encodes CDR1 MNHEY and CDR2 SVGEGT. The CDR3 is 14 residues long. The trim removed 4 bases at V and 5 bases at J, leaving 7 bases unmatched. CDR3 nucleotide sequence: TGTGCCAGCAGTTCGCTCGGGACAGCTTATGGCTACACCTTC. Translating gives CASSSLGTAYGYTF.

This clone has only a few counts. J is TRBJ1-1 and V is TRBV18, with D possibly TRBD1 on 5 matching bases. Per the germline V gene, CDR1 is KGHSH and CDR2 is LQKENI. Deletions cut 6 bases from V and 3 bases from J, with 17 bases between. CDR3 length equals 15 residues. For the CDR3, the DNA is TGTGCCAGCTCCGTTCGGCCCCTAGGGGACACTGAAGCTTTCTTT. Translation gives CASSVRPLGDTEAFF.

The chain carries TRBV4-1 and TRBJ2-3, with TRBD1 matching over 8 bases. Trimming removed 1 base from V and 1 base from J; junction bases left unmatched: 7. The CDR3 loop spans 17 amino acids. Germline lookup yields CDR1 MGHRA and CDR2 YSYEKL. CDR3 sequence (DNA): TGCGCCAGCAGCCAAGCGGTTGCGGACAGGGGCACAGATACGCAGTATTTT. Encoded protein: CASSQAVADRGTDTQYF.

V is TRBV14 and J is TRBJ2-7; 10 bases agree with TRBD2. This CDR3 region has 15 residues. Germline V CDR1 and CDR2: SGHDN, FVKESK. After removal of 5 bases from V and 6 bases from J, the junction contained 10 bases not matched to a gene. CDR3 in amino acids: CASSALWSGRAEQYF. CDR3 coding DNA: TGTGCCAGCAGCGCCCTTTGGAGCGGGAGGGCCGAGCAGTACTTC.

The genes are TRBV6-1 and TRBJ1-1, with D maybe TRBD1 (5 bases). This CDR3 is 14 amino acids long. The ends were cut back, 3 bases at V and 3 bases at J, with 11 bases in the middle. Per germline, CDR1 MNHNS and CDR2 SASEGT. CDR3 sequence reads: CASSDLTGYTEAFF. CDR3 nucleotide sequence: TGTGCCAGCAGTGACCTAACAGGTTACACTGAAGCTTTCTTT.

The V call is TRBV6-4, the J call TRBJ1-1, with D possibly TRBD1 on 6 matching bases. The V end lost 7 bases, the J end lost 2 bases, and 14 bases lay between the germline ends. Germline assignment: CDR1 MRHNA and CDR2 SNTAGT. This CDR3 is 14 amino acids long. The CDR3: CASKGTRFNTEAFF. CDR3 coding DNA: TGTGCCAGCAAGGGGACAAGATTCAACACTGAAGCTTTCTTT.

The V call is TRBV6-5, the J call TRBJ2-3, with TRBD2 matching over 12 bases. Per germline, CDR1 MNHEY and CDR2 SVGAGI. The J segment lost 0 bases and the V segment lost 6 bases, leaving 1 base of the junction unmatched. This CDR3 is built from 15 residues. The CDR3 is CASRTSGSSTDTQYF. In DNA, the CDR3 is TGTGCCAGCAGGACTAGCGGGAGTAGCACAGATACGCAGTATTTT.

V usage is TRBV6-5 and J usage is TRBJ2-2; unclear D gene. V lost 5 bases and J lost 5, with 6 bases in between. The germline gives CDR1 MNHEY, CDR2 SVGAGI. This CDR3 contains 12 residues. The CDR3 sequence: CASSLPTGELFF. CDR3 DNA: TGTGCCAGCAGTCTCCCGACCGGGGAGCTGTTTTTT.

The chain joins TRBV2 to TRBJ2-5; the match to TRBD2 covers 9 bases. The ends lost 3 bases at V and 7 bases at J; junction bases unmatched: 6. The CDR3 length is 14 residues. The germline V gene encodes CDR1 SNHLY and CDR2 FYNNEI. CDR3 residues: CASSDSGSGGTQYF. The DNA for the CDR3 is TGTGCCAGCAGTGATAGCGGGAGTGGCGGGACCCAGTACTTC.

This clone was detected only once. V is TRBV11-2 and J is TRBJ2-1, with 8 positions matching TRBD2. V dropped 6 bases and J dropped 6; count of bases not matched to a gene: 7. There are 14 residues in the CDR3. Germline V gene data show CDR1 as SGHAT and CDR2 as FQNNGV. DNA for the CDR3: TGTGCCAGCAGACCCACCGGACTAGCCAATGAGCAGTTCTTC. Translated, it gives CASRPTGLANEQFF.

The chain employs TRBV6-5 and TRBJ2-6, with 7 bases fitting TRBD2. Germline V lookup: CDR1 MNHEY, CDR2 SVGAGI. V shed 8 bases and J 4 bases; nucleotides not matched to a gene: 2. There are 13 residues in the CDR3. CDR3 loop: CASGRAGANVLTF. In DNA form, the CDR3 reads TGTGCCAGCGGGAGGGCCGGGGCCAACGTCCTGACTTTC.

This clone was recorded only once. The chain carries TRBV13 and TRBJ1-6; D is unresolved. Trimming took off 5 bases at V and 9 bases at J, with 20 bases between the two ends. This CDR3 has 16 residues. Germline loops: CDR1 PRHDT, CDR2 FYEKMQ (reference sequence). CDR3 region: CASSKRAGLMGSPLHF. CDR3 nucleotide sequence: TGTGCCAGCAGCAAACGGGCGGGCCTGATGGGTTCACCCCTCCACTTT.

V is TRBV9 and J is TRBJ1-4; D not resolved. The length of the CDR3 is 13 residues. Trimming removed 2 bases from V and 6 bases from J, with 8 bases in between. CDR1 is SGDLS, CDR2 YYNGEE, per germline. CDR3 amino acids: CASSVGSHEKLFF. The DNA of the CDR3 is TGTGCCAGCAGCGTGGGCAGCCATGAAAAACTGTTTTTT.

This rearrangement joins TRBV7-8 to TRBJ1-5; tentatively, D is TRBD1 (6 bases). V lost 1 base to trimming and J lost 7 bases, with 14 bases between them. The CDR3 has 15 residues. The germline gives CDR1 SGHVS, CDR2 FQNEAQ. CDR3 region: CASSLEGHKEQPQHF. CDR3 DNA sequence: TGTGCCAGCAGCTTAGAGGGACACAAGGAACAGCCCCAGCATTTT.

Regarding this clone: This CDR3 is also generated by other DNA sequences in the sample. The chain has TRBV5-1 and TRBJ2-1; D possibly corresponds to TRBD2 (6 bases). Trimming took 0 bases from V and 4 from J, leaving 11 bases between them. Germline assignment: CDR1 SGHRS and CDR2 YFSETQ. The CDR3 contains 15 residues. The CDR3 reads CASSLGAGSYNEQFF. The CDR3 region has the DNA TGCGCCAGCAGCTTGGGGGCGGGATCGTACAATGAGCAGTTCTTC.

This chain uses TRBV28 with TRBJ2-7, with D perhaps TRBD1 (6 bases). V lost 6 bases to trimming and J lost 3 bases, with 12 bases between them. Germline CDR1 MDHEN, CDR2 SYDVKM. The CDR3 is made up of 13 amino acids. CDR3 loop: CASSLIQGYEQYF. The CDR3 DNA follows: TGTGCCAGCAGCTTAATACAGGGCTACGAGCAGTACTTC.

The genes are TRBV9 and TRBJ2-7; D is unclear. The germline CDR1 and CDR2 sequences are SGDLS and YYNGEE. The germline V and J ends were trimmed by 4 bases and 0 bases, with 14 bases remaining between them. The CDR3 covers 15 residues. The CDR3 DNA is TGTGCCAGCAGCCCAAGAACCGACACCTCCTACGAGCAGTACTTC. Protein product: CASSPRTDTSYEQYF. The complete variable domain, with remaining parts taken from reference TRBV9 and TRBJ2-7, reads DSGVTQTPKHLITATGQRVTLRCSPRSGDLSVYWYQQSLDQGLQFLIQYYNGEERAKGNILERFSAQQFPDLHSELNLSSLELGDSALYFCASSPRTDTSYEQYFGPGTRLTVT.

This clone has just one count. The V and J genes are TRBV30 and TRBJ1-3; D is unclear. The CDR3 is made up of 16 amino acids. In germline, CDR1 is GTSNPN, CDR2 SVGIG (reference sequence). V lost 0 bases and J 0 bases, leaving 12 bases between the germline ends. CDR3 DNA: TGTGCCTGGAGTGTACGCGGTGGGAGCTCTGGAAACACCATATATTTT. Translation: CAWSVRGGSSGNTIYF.

The chain couples TRBV11-2 to TRBJ2-1, with TRBD1 matching over 11 bases. The J segment lost 8 bases and the V segment lost 4 bases, leaving 7 bases of the junction unmatched. The CDR3 has 15 amino acids. Germline V lookup: CDR1 SGHAT, CDR2 FQNNGV. The CDR3 DNA reads TGTGCCAGCAGCTCCATCAGGGACAGGGGGGATGAGCAGTTCTTC. Its translation is CASSSIRDRGDEQFF.

The genes are TRBV5-1 and TRBJ1-1, with TRBD1 identical over 10 bases. Per germline, CDR1 SGHRS and CDR2 YFSETQ. V was pared by 0 bases and J by 6 bases, with 5 bases of the junction left unmatched. The CDR3 is made up of 15 amino acids. In DNA form, the CDR3 reads TGCGCCAGCAGCTTGGACGGGACAGGGGATCCTGAAGCTTTCTTT. This codes for CASSLDGTGDPEAFF.

Here the CDR3 reads CASSEVIGQRNIQYF. As DNA, the CDR3 is TGCGCCAGCAGTGAGGTCATAGGACAGAGGAACATTCAGTACTTC. V is TRBV10-1 and J is TRBJ2-4; maybe TRBD1 (6 bases). V was cut by 2 bases and J by 7 bases, with 15 bases left in between. Germline V gene lookup returns CDR1 WNHNN and CDR2 SYGVQD (reference sequence). The CDR3 contains 15 residues.